The rows below give T cell receptor beta chains drawn from one sample of a study of blood T cells in healthy people across ages. Each CDR3 protein is one row after TCRdb ran MiXCR on the 5' RACE reads. The sample consists of more than 650,000 distinct CDR3 sequences, approximately 53% of them appearing once. Sequencing used blood. The receptors originated from a man aged 80 or over in good health. Each CDR3 is given with its conserved first and last residue. A D gene is named only where the DNA matches it firmly. A row's size may be missing; if present it is once, few, many or a size class.

CDR3nt: TGTGCCAGCAGCGTAGTCGACTACTCCTACAATGAGCAGTTCTTC; CDR3aa: CASSVVDYSYNEQFF; v_gene: TRBV9; d_gene: -; j_gene: TRBJ2-1; abundance: -
CDR3nt: TGTGCCATCAGCAACCTGGGACAGGGCCGCTACGAGCAGTACTTC; CDR3aa: CAISNLGQGRYEQYF; v_gene: TRBV10-3; d_gene: TRBD1; j_gene: TRBJ2-7; abundance: -
CDR3nt: TGCAGTGCTCTTTTCGGGACTAGCGGGAGGAATGAGCAGTTCTTC; CDR3aa: CSALFGTSGRNEQFF; v_gene: TRBV20-1; d_gene: TRBD2; j_gene: TRBJ2-1; abundance: -
CDR3nt: TGTGCCAGCAGCGCTAGAGGGAGGGCTGAGCAGTTCTTC; CDR3aa: CASSARGRAEQFF; v_gene: TRBV7-2; d_gene: TRBD2; j_gene: TRBJ2-1; abundance: few
CDR3nt: TGTGCCAGCTCACCCCGGAGCGGGAGTGTAAACTCCTACGAGCAGTACTTC; CDR3aa: CASSPRSGSVNSYEQYF; v_gene: TRBV18; d_gene: TRBD2; j_gene: TRBJ2-7; abundance: -
CDR3nt: TGCGCCAGCAGCTTGGTCCGGGACAGAAGCCAAGAGACCCAGTACTTC; CDR3aa: CASSLVRDRSQETQYF; v_gene: TRBV5-1; d_gene: TRBD1; j_gene: TRBJ2-5; abundance: -
CDR3nt: TGCAGTGCTCTGGGACAGATCGTCATGCGACGCGATGAGCAGTACTTC; CDR3aa: CSALGQIVMRRDEQYF; v_gene: TRBV20-1; d_gene: TRBD1; j_gene: TRBJ2-7; abundance: -
CDR3nt: TGTGCCAGCAGTTCCGGGTCCCCGAAGACCCAGTACTTC; CDR3aa: CASSSGSPKTQYF; v_gene: TRBV28; d_gene: -; j_gene: TRBJ2-5; abundance: -
CDR3nt: TGTGCTAGTGGTTTGGGGGGCAGTTCACCCCTCCACTTT; CDR3aa: CASGLGGSSPLHF; v_gene: TRBV12-5; d_gene: -; j_gene: TRBJ1-6; abundance: -
CDR3nt: TGTGCCAGCACACTCAGTTGGACCGAAGCTTTCTTT; CDR3aa: CASTLSWTEAFF; v_gene: TRBV7-2; d_gene: -; j_gene: TRBJ1-1; abundance: -
CDR3nt: TGCGCCAGCAGCCCCCAAAGACAGGGGACTGAAGCTTTCTTT; CDR3aa: CASSPQRQGTEAFF; v_gene: TRBV5-1; d_gene: TRBD1; j_gene: TRBJ1-1; abundance: -
CDR3nt: TGTGCCAGCAGCCAAGTCCCGGGACTAGCGGCTTACAATGAGCAGTTCTTC; CDR3aa: CASSQVPGLAAYNEQFF; v_gene: TRBV14; d_gene: TRBD2; j_gene: TRBJ2-1; abundance: -
CDR3nt: TGTGCCAGCAATATGGGACTAGCGGGAGGTAGCCAGAATGAGCAGTTCTTC; CDR3aa: CASNMGLAGGSQNEQFF; v_gene: TRBV2; d_gene: TRBD2; j_gene: TRBJ2-1; abundance: -
CDR3nt: TGTGCCAGCAGTGGTGGCGGGACCCTCCTCGGGGAGCAGTTCTTC; CDR3aa: CASSGGGTLLGEQFF; v_gene: TRBV2; d_gene: -; j_gene: TRBJ2-1; abundance: few
CDR3nt: TGCAGCGTTGAAGATCTGCTGCAGAGTACTAACACCATATATTTT; CDR3aa: CSVEDLLQSTNTIYF; v_gene: TRBV29-1; d_gene: -; j_gene: TRBJ1-3; abundance: few
CDR3nt: TGTGCTAGCAGTAAAGGGACTAGCGGAACTCAAGAGACCCAGTACTTC; CDR3aa: CASSKGTSGTQETQYF; v_gene: TRBV7-7; d_gene: TRBD2; j_gene: TRBJ2-5; abundance: few
CDR3nt: TGCGCCAGCAGCTTGGGGGGGACTAGCGGGAGTGATGAGCAGTTCTTC; CDR3aa: CASSLGGTSGSDEQFF; v_gene: TRBV5-1; d_gene: TRBD2; j_gene: TRBJ2-1; abundance: many
CDR3nt: TGTGCCAACAGTTACAAACTAGCCGAATCCGATGAGCAGTTCTTC; CDR3aa: CANSYKLAESDEQFF; v_gene: TRBV6-2/TRBV6-3; d_gene: -; j_gene: TRBJ2-1; abundance: -
CDR3nt: TGTGCCAGCAGTTTAATAATGGCTAGCGGGGATGAGCAGTTCTTC; CDR3aa: CASSLIMASGDEQFF; v_gene: TRBV12-3/TRBV12-4; d_gene: TRBD2; j_gene: TRBJ2-1; abundance: once
CDR3nt: TGTGCCAGCAGTTTTGTGGGAGACGAGCAGTACTTC; CDR3aa: CASSFVGDEQYF; v_gene: TRBV12-3/TRBV12-4; d_gene: -; j_gene: TRBJ2-7; abundance: -
CDR3nt: TGTGCCAGCAGTCTCGGTCCTACGCGGCGACAAGGGGGCCAAGGCTACACCTTC; CDR3aa: CASSLGPTRRQGGQGYTF; v_gene: TRBV7-6; d_gene: TRBD1; j_gene: TRBJ1-2; abundance: -
CDR3nt: TGTGCCAGCAGCCAGGCAGGAGGAGGCCACACCTTC; CDR3aa: CASSQAGGGHTF; v_gene: TRBV3-1; d_gene: -; j_gene: TRBJ1-2; abundance: -
CDR3nt: TGTGCCAGCAGTGCTGGGACATCTAGTAAAGCCTACGAGCAGTACTTC; CDR3aa: CASSAGTSSKAYEQYF; v_gene: TRBV6-1; d_gene: -; j_gene: TRBJ2-7; abundance: once
CDR3nt: TGTGCCAGCAGCCAAGAGGGACTAGCGGGAGACGGATACGCGTATTTT; CDR3aa: CASSQEGLAGDGYAYF; v_gene: TRBV14; d_gene: TRBD2; j_gene: TRBJ2-3; abundance: -
CDR3nt: TGCAGCGTTCTGCCGGGACAGGGACAAGAGACCCAGTACTTC; CDR3aa: CSVLPGQGQETQYF; v_gene: TRBV29-1; d_gene: TRBD1; j_gene: TRBJ2-5; abundance: few
CDR3nt: TGCGCCAGCAGCTTGTCGGGGCAGGACGAAGCTTTCTTT; CDR3aa: CASSLSGQDEAFF; v_gene: TRBV5-1; d_gene: -; j_gene: TRBJ1-1; abundance: -
CDR3nt: TGTGCCAGCAGCTTAGGGGCTCTAGCGGGAGTAGGGGTTGAGCAGTTCTTC; CDR3aa: CASSLGALAGVGVEQFF; v_gene: TRBV7-2; d_gene: TRBD2; j_gene: TRBJ2-1; abundance: -
CDR3nt: TGCGCCAGCAGCTTCGGGGGGGAAAATTCACCCCTCCACTTT; CDR3aa: CASSFGGENSPLHF; v_gene: TRBV5-1; d_gene: -; j_gene: TRBJ1-6; abundance: few
CDR3nt: TGTGCCAGCAGCTTCCCCACTGGCTATGGCTACACCTTC; CDR3aa: CASSFPTGYGYTF; v_gene: TRBV13; d_gene: -; j_gene: TRBJ1-2; abundance: -
CDR3nt: TGTGCCAGCATTCCCCTATCTAGCGGACCCTACGAGCAGTACTTC; CDR3aa: CASIPLSSGPYEQYF; v_gene: TRBV6-1; d_gene: TRBD2; j_gene: TRBJ2-7; abundance: -
CDR3nt: TGCAGTGCCACCGGGACTAGCGGGGTGGTAGATACGCAGTATTTT; CDR3aa: CSATGTSGVVDTQYF; v_gene: TRBV20-1; d_gene: TRBD2; j_gene: TRBJ2-3; abundance: -
CDR3nt: TGCAGCGTTGGGGGAGGGCAGGGAAGCTACAATGAGCAGTACTTC; CDR3aa: CSVGGGQGSYNEQYF; v_gene: TRBV29-1; d_gene: TRBD2; j_gene: TRBJ2-5; abundance: once
CDR3nt: TGTGCCAGCAGCGTAAGAGGGCTGAATTCACCCCTCCACTTT; CDR3aa: CASSVRGLNSPLHF; v_gene: TRBV9; d_gene: -; j_gene: TRBJ1-6; abundance: many
CDR3nt: TGTGCCAGCAGTATCGTGGGGGCAGGGGCCAACGTCCTGACTTTC; CDR3aa: CASSIVGAGANVLTF; v_gene: TRBV2; d_gene: -; j_gene: TRBJ2-6; abundance: -
CDR3nt: TGTGCCAGTAGGGCGAAACACCTCTCCTACGAGCAGTACTTC; CDR3aa: CASRAKHLSYEQYF; v_gene: TRBV19; d_gene: -; j_gene: TRBJ2-7; abundance: -
CDR3nt: TGTGCCAGCAGTTTCCGGGGCGCCGGTAATCAGCCCCAGCATTTT; CDR3aa: CASSFRGAGNQPQHF; v_gene: TRBV12-3/TRBV12-4; d_gene: -; j_gene: TRBJ1-5; abundance: once
CDR3nt: TGTGCCAGCAGCCTTACTAGCGGGGGATCCAGCTCCTACGAGCAGTACTTC; CDR3aa: CASSLTSGGSSSYEQYF; v_gene: TRBV7-6; d_gene: TRBD2; j_gene: TRBJ2-7; abundance: -
CDR3nt: TGTGCCAGCAGTTCTTCCCAGGGGGAGTGGGACTATGGCTACACCTTC; CDR3aa: CASSSSQGEWDYGYTF; v_gene: TRBV27; d_gene: TRBD1; j_gene: TRBJ1-2; abundance: -
CDR3nt: TGTGCCAGCAGCCAAGGGACAGGATCTCAGCCCCAGCATTTT; CDR3aa: CASSQGTGSQPQHF; v_gene: TRBV3-1; d_gene: TRBD1; j_gene: TRBJ1-5; abundance: -
CDR3nt: TGTGCCAGCAGCCTTAGGGGAGGGGCTTTCTTT; CDR3aa: CASSLRGGAFF; v_gene: TRBV3-1; d_gene: -; j_gene: TRBJ1-1; abundance: -
CDR3nt: TGTGCCAACAGCCCTAAGACGGACAGGGGGTACTTC; CDR3aa: CANSPKTDRGYF; v_gene: TRBV9; d_gene: TRBD1; j_gene: TRBJ2-4; abundance: -
CDR3nt: TGCAGCGTTGTAGGGGGGATGAACGCAGATACGCAGTATTTT; CDR3aa: CSVVGGMNADTQYF; v_gene: TRBV29-1; d_gene: -; j_gene: TRBJ2-3; abundance: few
CDR3nt: TGCAGTGCAGAAGACTTTAGCGGGAGCCCCCGAGAGGAGCAGTTCTTC; CDR3aa: CSAEDFSGSPREEQFF; v_gene: TRBV20-1; d_gene: TRBD2; j_gene: TRBJ2-1; abundance: -
CDR3nt: TGCGCCAGTAGTGGACAGGGGGCGGTCACAGAGACCCAGTACTTC; CDR3aa: CASSGQGAVTETQYF; v_gene: TRBV5-1; d_gene: TRBD1; j_gene: TRBJ2-5; abundance: once
CDR3nt: TGCAGCGTCCCGGGACCCAGCACAGATACGCAGTATTTT; CDR3aa: CSVPGPSTDTQYF; v_gene: TRBV29-1; d_gene: -; j_gene: TRBJ2-3; abundance: few
CDR3nt: TGTGCCAGCAGCCCCCTAGCGGGAGGGTTGGCAGATACGCAGTATTTT; CDR3aa: CASSPLAGGLADTQYF; v_gene: TRBV7-3; d_gene: TRBD2; j_gene: TRBJ2-3; abundance: -
CDR3nt: TGTGCCAGCAGCACAGCCGGGACAGCCAAAAACATTCAGTACTTC; CDR3aa: CASSTAGTAKNIQYF; v_gene: TRBV6-2/TRBV6-3; d_gene: -; j_gene: TRBJ2-4; abundance: few
CDR3nt: TGTGCCAGCAGTTTAGGTCGTCTAGCGATTAGCACAGATACGCAGTATTTT; CDR3aa: CASSLGRLAISTDTQYF; v_gene: TRBV12-3/TRBV12-4; d_gene: -; j_gene: TRBJ2-3; abundance: few
CDR3nt: TGTGCCAGCAGTGTTCTACCCTTGGATACGCAGTATTTT; CDR3aa: CASSVLPLDTQYF; v_gene: TRBV27; d_gene: -; j_gene: TRBJ2-3; abundance: -
CDR3nt: TGCAGTGCTAGAGATTGGTTAACAGGGAGCGAGCAGTTCTTC; CDR3aa: CSARDWLTGSEQFF; v_gene: TRBV20-1; d_gene: -; j_gene: TRBJ2-1; abundance: -
CDR3nt: TGTGCCAGCAGCTTCGGCAAGGGGACAGATACGCAGTATTTT; CDR3aa: CASSFGKGTDTQYF; v_gene: TRBV7-2; d_gene: -; j_gene: TRBJ2-3; abundance: -
CDR3nt: TGCGCCAGCACCCGGACAGGAGGGCACGAGCAGTACTTC; CDR3aa: CASTRTGGHEQYF; v_gene: TRBV5-1; d_gene: -; j_gene: TRBJ2-7; abundance: -
CDR3nt: TGCGCCAGCAGCGAACAGACAGGGAACACTGAAGCTTTCTTT; CDR3aa: CASSEQTGNTEAFF; v_gene: TRBV5-1; d_gene: -; j_gene: TRBJ1-1; abundance: few